The rows below give T cell receptor beta chains drawn from one sample of a study of identical twins. TCRdb itself ran the 5' RACE reads through MiXCR, one entry per CDR3 protein. The sample holds 700,000 or so distinct CDR3 sequences, over 20% seen once. The same data also contributed to another study, on T cells expressing NK-cell markers.

Sequencing was done on a sample of PBMCs. Source of these receptors: a woman aged 18-35 years in good health. Both conserved end residues are part of each CDR3. A D gene is named only where the DNA matches it firmly. A row's size may be missing; if present it is once, few, many or a size class.

>13|TRBV4-3|few|TRBJ2-7|-
TGCGCCAGCAGCCCCAAGCAGAGTTACGAGCAGTACTTC
CASSPKQSYEQYF
>15|TRBV5-6|few|TRBJ2-7|TRBD2
TGTGCCAGCAGCTGGGGGACTAGCGGGAGATGGGAGCAGTACTTC
CASSWGTSGRWEQYF
>13|TRBV6-1|-|TRBJ2-5|-
TGTGCCAGCACCTCCCCAGGGTCAGAGACCCAGTACTTC
CASTSPGSETQYF
>11|TRBV5-5|few|TRBJ2-5|-
TGTGCCAGCAGCTTGGCGGGGAACTCTAACTTC
CASSLAGNSNF
>15|TRBV3-1|many|TRBJ2-3|-
TGTGCCAGCAGCCAAGATCGATCAGGGGCAGATACGCAGTATTTT
CASSQDRSGADTQYF
>15|TRBV27|-|TRBJ2-4|TRBD2
TGTGCCAGCAGTTTGTTACGCGGGGGCAAAAACATTCAGTACTTC
CASSLLRGGKNIQYF
>16|TRBV2|-|TRBJ2-5|TRBD2
TGTGCCAGCACCGGGACTAGCGGGAGTCCGGAAGAGACCCAGTACTTC
CASTGTSGSPEETQYF
>15|TRBV6-5|few|TRBJ2-1|-
TGTGCCAGCAGTTACTCCCCGGGGAGGGGGGATGAGCAGTTCTTC
CASSYSPGRGDEQFF
>15|TRBV7-2|few|TRBJ2-7|-
TGTGCCAGCAGCTTGTTGTTGCGGGCGTCCTACGAGCAGTACTTC
CASSLLLRASYEQYF
>16|TRBV6-5|-|TRBJ2-2|TRBD1
TGTGCCAGCAGTTATCGGACAGGGGTAAACACCGGGGAGCTGTTTTTT
CASSYRTGVNTGELFF
>16|TRBV5-1|-|TRBJ2-5|TRBD2
TGCGCCAGCAGCTTGGCCGGAGTAGCGGGGGGAGAGACCCAGTACTTC
CASSLAGVAGGETQYF
>11|TRBV12-3/TRBV12-4|-|TRBJ1-1|-
TGTGCCAGCAGGATAGGGGCTTACGCTTTCTTT
CASRIGAYAFF
>15|TRBV15|-|TRBJ2-2|-
TGTGCCACCAGGCAGGGTGGCAGCAACACCGGGGAGCTGTTTTTT
CATRQGGSNTGELFF
>14|TRBV10-3|-|TRBJ2-7|-
TGTGCCATCAGGGGACATGCGGGATCCTACGAGCAGTACTTC
CAIRGHAGSYEQYF
>16|TRBV12-3/TRBV12-4|few|TRBJ2-1|TRBD2
TGTGCCAGCAGTGCACCGGGACTAGCGGTGTCCAATGAGCAGTTCTTC
CASSAPGLAVSNEQFF
>15|TRBV6-1|few|TRBJ2-1|-
TGTGCCAGCAGCCCCGGGCTCAAGGGTTCCAATGAGCAGTTCTTC
CASSPGLKGSNEQFF
>15|TRBV5-1|many|TRBJ1-1|-
TGCGCCAGCAGCTTCGGGGCCAGCGAAGAGACTGAAGCTTTCTTT
CASSFGASEETEAFF
>15|TRBV7-2|few|TRBJ1-2|-
TGTGCCAGCAGCCCGCGCGGGGCTGATAACTATGGCTACACCTTC
CASSPRGADNYGYTF
>13|TRBV6-6|few|TRBJ1-1|-
TGTGCCAGCACCCTAGAGGGGGACACTGAAGCTTTCTTT
CASTLEGDTEAFF
>12|TRBV12-3/TRBV12-4|-|TRBJ1-1|-
TGTGCCAGCCTTCTTAGGAACACTGAAGCTTTCTTT
CASLLRNTEAFF
>18|TRBV7-8|-|TRBJ2-2|-
TGTGCCAGCAGCTGGGACAAGGAGAGGGAGTATAGCACCGGGGAGCTGTTTTTT
CASSWDKEREYSTGELFF
>16|TRBV10-3|few|TRBJ1-2|-
TGTGCCATCAGTGAGTCGACGGGGGCGATTGTCTATGGCTACACCTTC
CAISESTGAIVYGYTF
>13|TRBV7-3|-|TRBJ1-2|TRBD1
TGTGCCAGCAGCTCAGGGGGCGTCGGTGGCTACACCTTC
CASSSGGVGGYTF
>15|TRBV5-1|-|TRBJ2-5|-
TGCGCCAGCAGCTTGGAGACGTCGTACCAAGAGACCCAGTACTTC
CASSLETSYQETQYF
>13|TRBV13|-|TRBJ2-7|-
TGTGCCAGCAGCGTCGCCCAGGTCTACGAGCAGTACTTC
CASSVAQVYEQYF
>12|TRBV30|-|TRBJ2-1|-
TGTGCCTGGAGTGTACAGGCTATTGAGCAGTTCTTC
CAWSVQAIEQFF
>10|TRBV20-1|once|TRBJ2-5|TRBD2
TGCAGTGCTAGCTCCCGGGGGGAAATCTTC
CSASSRGEIF
>15|TRBV3-1|many|TRBJ2-5|-
TGTGCCAGCAGCCAATTGGGGACCCTCCAAGAGACCCAGTACTTC
CASSQLGTLQETQYF
>17|TRBV7-9|few|TRBJ2-1|TRBD2
TGTGCCAGCAGCTACCCGACGACTAGCGGGGGACGGGGTGAGCAGTTCTTC
CASSYPTTSGGRGEQFF
>14|TRBV29-1|-|TRBJ2-3|-
TGCAGCGTCCCGGCGGGACTGGGTGCGGGTACGCAGTATTTT
CSVPAGLGAGTQYF
>13|TRBV20-1|few|TRBJ1-1|-
TGCAGTGCTCGAATCAGGGTGGGCACTGAAGCTTTCTTT
CSARIRVGTEAFF
>15|TRBV20-1|-|TRBJ1-2|TRBD1
TGCAGTGCTAGAGATAGACAGGGAGCTAACTATGGCTACACCTTC
CSARDRQGANYGYTF
>15|TRBV20-1|few|TRBJ2-3|TRBD2
TGCAGTGCTGCCCAGACTAGCGGACTCACAGATACGCAGTATTTT
CSAAQTSGLTDTQYF
>14|TRBV12-3/TRBV12-4|few|TRBJ2-3|-
TGTGCCAGCATATTTGCGGGGATGACAGATACGCAGTATTTT
CASIFAGMTDTQYF
>12|TRBV12-3/TRBV12-4|-|TRBJ2-1|-
TGTGCCAGCAGACCCATGGGAGCTGAGCAGTTCTTC
CASRPMGAEQFF
>14|TRBV20-1|few|TRBJ2-7|-
TGCAGTGCTAGAGATGGGGCAGGGGAGGGTGAGCAGTACTTC
CSARDGAGEGEQYF
>16|TRBV20-1|few|TRBJ2-1|TRBD2
TGCAGTGCTAGAGATACCGGGACTAGTCTCACAGGGGAGCAGTTCTTC
CSARDTGTSLTGEQFF
>17|TRBV4-3|few|TRBJ1-4|TRBD1
TGCGCCAGCAGCCAAGAAATGGGAGTGGGACAGCAGGAAAAACTGTTTTTT
CASSQEMGVGQQEKLFF
>16|TRBV4-1|-|TRBJ2-7|TRBD2
TGCGCCAGCAGCCAACAAGGACTAGCGGGGCGTTACGAGCAGTACTTC
CASSQQGLAGRYEQYF
>13|TRBV6-5|-|TRBJ1-1|-
TGTGCCAGCAGTTACTCGATGGGGGGGCAGGCTTTCTTT
CASSYSMGGQAFF
>18|TRBV12-3/TRBV12-4|few|TRBJ2-7|-
TGTGCCAGCAGTTTAGTCCACCGGACTTACAGGGTACCCTACGAGCAGTACTTC
CASSLVHRTYRVPYEQYF
>16|TRBV7-2|few|TRBJ1-2|TRBD1
TGTGCCAGCAGCTCCCGACAGGGATCAGCTAACTATGGCTACACCTTC
CASSSRQGSANYGYTF
>12|TRBV5-5|-|TRBJ1-1|TRBD1
TGTGCCAGCAGCCCCAGGACAGGGCGAGCTTTCTTT
CASSPRTGRAFF
>14|TRBV6-2/TRBV6-3|-|TRBJ2-3|-
TGTGCCAGCAGTGGCGGGGGCAAGGCGGATACGCAGTATTTT
CASSGGGKADTQYF
>14|TRBV12-3/TRBV12-4|-|TRBJ2-7|-
TGTGCCAGCAGCAACCGGGACACCCTCTACGAGCAGTACTTC
CASSNRDTLYEQYF
>13|TRBV20-1|-|TRBJ2-3|TRBD2
TGCAGTGCTACGGGGCTAGCGGCAGATACGCAGTATTTT
CSATGLAADTQYF
>15|TRBV12-3/TRBV12-4|-|TRBJ2-3|-
TGTGCCAGCAGTTCGGACACCGATTACACAGATACGCAGTATTTT
CASSSDTDYTDTQYF
>11|TRBV12-3/TRBV12-4|-|TRBJ1-2|-
TGTGCCGGAGGTGGGAACTATGGCTACACCTTC
CAGGGNYGYTF
>14|TRBV3-1|few|TRBJ2-5|TRBD2
TGTGCCAGCAGCCTACTAGCGGGAAAAGAGACCCAGTACTTC
CASSLLAGKETQYF
>12|TRBV29-1|-|TRBJ1-1|-
TGCAGCGCCACAAACATGAACACTGAAGCTTTCTTT
CSATNMNTEAFF
>14|TRBV15|-|TRBJ1-1|TRBD1
TGTGCCACCAGCGCACAGGGGGGGAACACTGAAGCTTTCTTT
CATSAQGGNTEAFF
>17|TRBV7-6|-|TRBJ2-1|TRBD2
TGTGCCAGCAGCTTAGCTCTAGCGGGAGTGTTCCACAATGAGCAGTTCTTC
CASSLALAGVFHNEQFF
>14|TRBV7-2|few|TRBJ2-5|-
TGTGCCAGCAGCTTAGGCCCCCGGGAGTGGACCCAGTACTTC
CASSLGPREWTQYF
>13|TRBV20-1|many|TRBJ1-1|-
TGCAGTGCTAGACCCCCCCTTTACACTGAAGCTTTCTTT
CSARPPLYTEAFF
>13|TRBV11-2|once|TRBJ1-6|-
TGTGCCAGCAGCTTGGGTCCGGGTTCACCCCTCCACTTT
CASSLGPGSPLHF
>12|TRBV12-3/TRBV12-4|few|TRBJ1-1|-
TGTGCCAGCAGCTCCCCAGGGGCTGAAGCTTTCTTT
CASSSPGAEAFF
>12|TRBV7-9|-|TRBJ2-7|-
TGTGCCAGCACATCAATAGACTACGAGCAGTACTTC
CASTSIDYEQYF
>14|TRBV20-1|few|TRBJ1-1|TRBD1
TGCAGTGCTTGGGACAGGCACATGAACACTGAAGCTTTCTTT
CSAWDRHMNTEAFF
>13|TRBV20-1|few|TRBJ1-6|-
TGCAGTGTTATGCCACGGGGGGGTTCACCCCTCCACTTT
CSVMPRGGSPLHF
>18|TRBV21-1|-|TRBJ1-1|-
TGTGCCAGCAGCCACTCAAGCAAGATCCGGGACAAAAGCTCTGAAGCTTTCTTT
CASSHSSKIRDKSSEAFF